These 28 T cell receptor beta chains came from one sample sequenced in a study of T cells after yellow fever vaccination. TCRdb called the 5' RACE reads again in MiXCR, with one record for every CDR3 protein. The table includes some 500,000 distinct CDR3 sequences, approximately 12% detected once. The sample in question was PBMCs, obtained on the day of the yellow fever booster vaccination. Every receptor here comes from a man aged 30-40 years who received the YFV17D yellow fever vaccine.

The sample holds a few counts of this clonotype. The rearrangement uses TRBV4-3 and TRBJ2-7, with TRBD1 as a possible D gene (5 bases). The V and J ends lost 0 bases and 3 bases respectively, with 15 bases between them. This CDR3 has 16 amino acids. CDR1 and CDR2 (germline): LGHNA, YSLEER. CDR3 sequence (DNA): TGCGCCAGCAGCCAAGATCTCCCAGGGCCGTTCTACGAGCAGTACTTC. This gives the protein CASSQDLPGPFYEQYF.

This clonotype was detected a few times. This chain uses TRBV20-1 with TRBJ1-2; D is undetermined. Germline values: CDR1 DFQATT, CDR2 SNEGSKA (reference sequence). V dropped 3 bases and J dropped 2 bases, with 7 bases sitting between them. The CDR3 is 12 amino acids. CDR3 coding DNA: TGCAGTGCTAGGACGGGCAACTATGGCTACACCTTC. Protein product: CSARTGNYGYTF.

A few counts support this clonotype. This chain connects TRBV12-3 or TRBV12-4 to TRBJ2-7, with 12 bases lining up with TRBD2. This CDR3 spans 16 amino acids. Trimming took 2 bases from V and 3 from J; bases not matched to a gene: 5. The CDR3 here is CASSLIWTSGVYEQYF. CDR3 nucleotide sequence: TGTGCCAGCAGTTTAATCTGGACTAGCGGGGTCTACGAGCAGTACTTC.

This chain joins TRBV4-3 and TRBJ2-5; D is possibly TRBD2 (6 bases). Between the trimmed V and J ends, which lost 5 bases and 1 base, there was a span of 14 bases. The V gene's germline CDR1 is LGHNA and CDR2 YSLEER. The CDR3 runs to 15 residues. The CDR3 nucleotides are TGCGCCAGCAGCTCTCGGGCGGGGAGCCAAGAGACCCAGTACTTC. Translating it yields CASSSRAGSQETQYF.

Details on this clonotype: This may arise from a read error, as a much more abundant clone is one base away. This chain links TRBV29-1 with TRBJ1-4; D perhaps matches TRBD1 (6 bases). CDR1 and CDR2 (germline): SQVTM, ANQGSEA. This CDR3 region has 13 residues. CDR3 sequence: CSVAGGGGEILFF. CDR3 DNA: TGCAGCGTTGCGGGGGGAGGGGGAGAAATACTGTTTTTT.

The CDR3 sequence is CASSTSAGVRTGELFF. The CDR3 region has the DNA TGTGCCAGCAGTACCTCAGCGGGAGTCCGCACCGGGGAGCTGTTTTTT. The rearrangement joins TRBV12-3 or TRBV12-4 to TRBJ2-2; 8 nucleotides align to TRBD2. This CDR3 contains 16 residues. Unmatched junction bases numbered 9, after V lost 5 bases and J lost 4 bases.

This clonotype was counted only a few times. This chain connects TRBV4-3 to TRBJ1-5, with a tentative D call TRBD1 (5 bases). In germline, CDR1 is LGHNA, CDR2 YSLEER. V lost 0 bases, J lost 2 bases, and 8 bases lay in between. CDR3 length: 15 residues. CDR3 sequence reads: CASSQDPGGNQPQHF. CDR3 DNA: TGCGCCAGCAGCCAAGATCCGGGGGGCAATCAGCCCCAGCATTTT.

The V call is TRBV5-5, the J call TRBJ2-7; the match to TRBD1 covers 7 bases. Per germline, CDR1 SGHKS and CDR2 YYEKEE (reference sequence). V dropped 5 bases and J dropped 2; count of bases not matched to a gene: 7. The length of the CDR3 is 14 residues. The CDR3 sequence is CASSDRELAYEQYF. The CDR3 DNA sequence: TGTGCCAGCAGTGACAGGGAATTAGCCTACGAGCAGTACTTC.

The count of this clonotype is one. The chain carries TRBV7-2 and TRBJ2-1; the D is unclear. V was pared by 8 bases and J by 0 bases, with 11 bases between. Germline-derived CDR1 and CDR2 are SGHTA and FQGNSA. The length of the CDR3 is 14 residues. The CDR3 reads CASVGGGSYNEQFF. The DNA for the CDR3 is TGTGCCAGCGTTGGTGGCGGCTCCTACAATGAGCAGTTCTTC.

The DNA for the CDR3 is TGTGCCAGTAGTAGGGGCCCGGACGAGACCCAGTACTTC. Its protein is CASSRGPDETQYF. This sequence joins TRBV19 and TRBJ2-5; D might be TRBD1 (5 bases). Germline-derived CDR1 and CDR2 are LNHDA and SQIVND (reference sequence). The germline V and J ends were trimmed by 4 bases and 5 bases, with 11 bases remaining between them. The length of the CDR3 is 13 residues.

The chain has TRBV6-5 and TRBJ2-7, with TRBD2 matching 7 bases. Germline CDR1 MNHEY, CDR2 SVGAGI. V trimming: 2 bases; J trimming: 1 base; junction bases outside the gene matches: 5. This CDR3 region has 15 residues. Written as DNA, the CDR3 is TGTGCCAGCAGTTACGCGGGGGACGGTTCCTACGAGCAGTACTTC. Its translation: CASSYAGDGSYEQYF.

The genes are TRBV9 and TRBJ2-2, with D maybe TRBD2 (7 bases). Trimming shortened V by 0 bases and J by 7 bases, and 22 bases separated the two germline ends. Germline V gives CDR1 SGDLS, CDR2 YYNGEE. This CDR3 is built from 18 residues. CDR3 sequence: CASSVVGGGSSGNGELFF. The CDR3 region has the DNA TGTGCCAGCAGCGTAGTAGGGGGGGGATCTAGCGGAAACGGGGAGCTGTTTTTT. Combining the CDR3 with reference TRBV9 and TRBJ2-2 gives the whole variable domain DSGVTQTPKHLITATGQRVTLRCSPRSGDLSVYWYQQSLDQGLQFLIQYYNGEERAKGNILERFSAQQFPDLHSELNLSSLELGDSALYFCASSVVGGGSSGNGELFFGEGSRLTVL.

This rearrangement joins TRBV20-1 to TRBJ2-2, with D uncertain. The CDR3 contains 14 residues. Germline V lookup: CDR1 DFQATT, CDR2 SNEGSKA (reference sequence). Trimming removed 0 bases at V and 6 bases at J, with 11 bases between. Here the CDR3 reads CSARDRRAAGELFF. CDR3 bases: TGCAGTGCTAGAGATCGTCGAGCAGCCGGGGAGCTGTTTTTT.

This chain joins TRBV15 and TRBJ2-7; D may be TRBD2 (5 bases). Trimming pared 3 bases from V and 7 bases from J, leaving 13 bases between. Germline CDR1 is LNHNV and CDR2 is YYDKDF (reference sequence). CDR3 size: 13 residues. Written as DNA, the CDR3 is TGTGCCACCAGCAGGGACGTTCGGGAAGAGCAGTACTTC. Translated: CATSRDVREEQYF.

The table lists this clonotype with a few counts. The chain recombines TRBV28 with TRBJ2-1; D is ambiguous. Trimming stripped 6 bases from V and 7 bases from J, with 19 bases between. This CDR3 contains 15 residues. Germline CDR1 reads MDHEN; CDR2 reads SYDVKM. Here the CDR3 DNA reads TGTGCCAGCAGGTACGATGTGACACCACTAAATGAGCAGTTCTTC. Its protein product is CASRYDVTPLNEQFF.

The rearrangement links TRBV6-5 to TRBJ2-7; TRBD1 might be the D (5 bases). CDR3 length: 15 amino acids. The V gene's germline CDR1 is MNHEY and CDR2 SVGAGI. Trimming removed 7 bases from V and 4 bases from J, with 20 bases in between. This CDR3 is CASTYLGRQGYEQYF. The DNA for the CDR3 is TGTGCCAGCACCTACTTGGGCAGGCAGGGTTACGAGCAGTACTTC.

The genes are TRBV24-1 and TRBJ2-3; 8 bases align to TRBD2. Looked up from germline, CDR1 is KGHDR and CDR2 is SFDVKD. This CDR3 contains 17 residues. The J segment lost 0 bases and the V segment lost 4 bases, leaving 8 bases of the junction unmatched. The CDR3 protein is CATSDPLSGASTDTQYF. The CDR3 DNA reads TGTGCCACCAGTGACCCACTTAGCGGGGCTAGCACAGATACGCAGTATTTT.

This clonotype turned up a few times. The chain couples TRBV20-1 to TRBJ2-3, with 8 bases matching TRBD2. Germline V gene sequence: CDR1 DFQATT, CDR2 SNEGSKA (reference sequence). This CDR3 region has 15 residues. After removal of 3 bases from V and 0 bases from J, the junction contained 5 bases not matched to a gene. The chain's CDR3 is CSARQRTSSTDTQYF. The CDR3 bases are TGCAGTGCTAGGCAAAGGACTAGCAGCACAGATACGCAGTATTTT.

The chain combines TRBV5-1 with TRBJ2-7, with a possible D match to TRBD1 (6 bases). The V gene lost 0 bases and the J gene lost 5 bases, with 15 bases spanning the gap. The germline V gene encodes CDR1 SGHRS and CDR2 YFSETQ. The CDR3 has 15 residues. In nucleotides, the CDR3 is TGCGCCAGCAGCTTGGCCGGACTGCCAGGGGACGAGCAGTACTTC. Translated, it gives CASSLAGLPGDEQYF. Variable domain in full (rest from reference TRBV5-1 and TRBJ2-7): KAGVTQTPRYLIKTRGQQVTLSCSPISGHRSVSWYQQTPGQGLQFLFEYFSETQRNKGNFPGRFSGRQFSNSRSEMNVSTLELGDSALYLCASSLAGLPGDEQYFGPGTRLTVT.

The V call is TRBV7-2, the J call TRBJ1-2, with D uncertain. The length of the CDR3 is 13 residues. V was clipped by 5 bases and J by 7 bases, with 14 bases between them. Per germline, CDR1 SGHTA and CDR2 FQGNSA. CDR3 sequence: CASSRDQRGGYTF. CDR3 DNA sequence: TGTGCCAGCAGCCGGGATCAACGAGGTGGCTACACCTTC.

The rearrangement links TRBV5-1 to TRBJ2-1; D tentatively reads TRBD1 or TRBD2 (5 bases each). V dropped 2 bases and J dropped 10 bases, with 19 bases sitting between them. Germline CDR1 reads SGHRS; CDR2 reads YFSETQ. CDR3 size: 15 residues. The CDR3 here is CASSFASGTAPEQFF. For the CDR3, the DNA is TGCGCCAGCAGCTTCGCTTCCGGGACCGCCCCGGAGCAGTTCTTC.

The sample holds a few counts of this clonotype. The V and J genes are TRBV20-1 and TRBJ2-2; TRBD2 is a possible D gene (5 bases). Germline CDR1 reads DFQATT; CDR2 reads SNEGSKA (reference sequence). The CDR3 totals 14 residues. Trimming shortened V by 6 bases and J by 0 bases, and 11 bases separated the two germline ends. DNA for the CDR3: TGCAGTGCGACGGACTCAGCGAACACCGGGGAGCTGTTTTTT. This codes for CSATDSANTGELFF.

This clonotype turned up a few times. This sequence joins TRBV5-6 and TRBJ2-2; 9 nucleotides agree with TRBD1. The germline gives CDR1 SGHDT, CDR2 YYEEEE. The CDR3 consists of 18 residues. The V segment lost 4 bases and the J segment 6 bases; nucleotides outside the gene matches: 16. CDR3 nucleotide sequence: TGTGCCAGCAGCCCGAGTTGGACGGTGACAGGGGGAGCCGGGGAGCTGTTTTTT. Its protein is CASSPSWTVTGGAGELFF.

Points on this clonotype: Lacking the conserved final phenylalanine or tryptophan, this CDR3 likely reflects a read error. The rearrangement links TRBV3-1 to TRBJ2-5, with D uncertain. Between the trimmed V and J ends, which lost 3 bases and 1 base, there was a span of 6 bases. Germline assignment: CDR1 LGHDT and CDR2 YNNKEL (reference sequence). The CDR3 has 13 amino acids. This CDR3 reads CASSQGFQETQYI. CDR3 nucleotides: TGTGCCAGCAGCCAGGGGTTCCAAGAGACCCAGTACATC.

This clonotype was counted between two and nine times. This rearrangement joins TRBV20-1 to TRBJ2-1; 7 bases map to TRBD2. V lost 7 bases to trimming and J lost 6 bases; unmatched junction nucleotides: 3. Germline loops: CDR1 DFQATT, CDR2 SNEGSKA (reference sequence). The CDR3 is made up of 11 amino acids. The CDR3 DNA follows: TGCAGTGTACTAGCGTTCAATGAGCAGTTCTTC. Residues: CSVLAFNEQFF.

The chain has TRBV20-1 and TRBJ2-7; D is unclear. This CDR3 comprises 12 residues. V lost 2 bases and J lost 6, with 11 bases in between. Germline V gives CDR1 DFQATT, CDR2 SNEGSKA (reference sequence). The CDR3 protein is CSARTILSEQYF. The CDR3 DNA sequence: TGCAGTGCTAGAACGATTCTTAGCGAGCAGTACTTC.

V usage is TRBV7-9 and J usage is TRBJ2-5; D uncertain. CDR3 length: 13 residues. The germline V gene encodes CDR1 SEHNR and CDR2 FQNEAQ (reference sequence). Trimming took off 4 bases at V and 5 bases at J, with 11 bases between the two ends. This chain's CDR3 is CASSSHSLETQYF. The CDR3 DNA is TGTGCCAGCAGCTCCCATTCTTTGGAGACCCAGTACTTC. Full variable domain (remainder filled in from reference TRBV7-9 and TRBJ2-5): DTGVSQNPRHKITKRGQNVTFRCDPISEHNRLYWYRQTLGQGPEFLTYFQNEAQLEKSRLLSDRFSAERPKGSFSTLEIQRTEQGDSAMYLCASSSHSLETQYFGPGTRLLVL.

The V gene is TRBV20-1, the J gene TRBJ1-5; D might be TRBD1 (5 bases). The CDR3 spans 14 residues. CDR1 is DFQATT, CDR2 SNEGSKA, per germline (reference sequence). The germline V and J ends were trimmed by 6 bases and 0 bases, with 12 bases remaining between them. This chain's CDR3 is CSAEAGVSNQPQHF. The CDR3 nucleotides read TGCAGTGCGGAAGCGGGGGTTAGCAATCAGCCCCAGCATTTT.